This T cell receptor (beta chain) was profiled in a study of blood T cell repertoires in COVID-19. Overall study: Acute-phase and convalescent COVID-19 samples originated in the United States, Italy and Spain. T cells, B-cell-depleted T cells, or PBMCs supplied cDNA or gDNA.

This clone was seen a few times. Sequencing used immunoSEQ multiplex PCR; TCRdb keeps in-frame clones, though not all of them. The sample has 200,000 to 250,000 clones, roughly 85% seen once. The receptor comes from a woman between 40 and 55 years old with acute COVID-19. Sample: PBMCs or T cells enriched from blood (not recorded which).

The CDR3 DNA follows: TGTGCTAGTGGTTTGGCCCACTACGAGCAGTACTTC. Translating gives CASGLAHYEQYF. The V and J genes are TRBV12-5 and TRBJ2-7; D is uncertain. This CDR3 is 12 amino acids long. Germline CDR1 LGHNT, CDR2 FRNRAP. The germline V and J ends were trimmed by 1 base and 3 bases, with 4 bases remaining between them.